Sequencing of this TCR beta chain was carried out in a study of technical replicates of blood from a handful of donors. Sequenced by immunoSEQ multiplex PCR; TCRdb stores in-frame clones only, minus some. The table has under 100,000 clones, about 95% seen once. This clonotype was sampled from a human donor in good health. Sequenced input: T cells isolated from PBMCs.

DNA of the CDR3: TGTGCCAGCAGTTATCAAAAGAACACTGAAGCTTTCTTT. Protein product: CASSYQKNTEAFF. The genes are TRBV6-5 and TRBJ1-1; no definite D call. The V end lost 3 bases, the J end lost 1 base, and 6 bases lay between the germline ends. CDR3 length: 13 amino acids. In germline, CDR1 is MNHEY, CDR2 SVGAGI.